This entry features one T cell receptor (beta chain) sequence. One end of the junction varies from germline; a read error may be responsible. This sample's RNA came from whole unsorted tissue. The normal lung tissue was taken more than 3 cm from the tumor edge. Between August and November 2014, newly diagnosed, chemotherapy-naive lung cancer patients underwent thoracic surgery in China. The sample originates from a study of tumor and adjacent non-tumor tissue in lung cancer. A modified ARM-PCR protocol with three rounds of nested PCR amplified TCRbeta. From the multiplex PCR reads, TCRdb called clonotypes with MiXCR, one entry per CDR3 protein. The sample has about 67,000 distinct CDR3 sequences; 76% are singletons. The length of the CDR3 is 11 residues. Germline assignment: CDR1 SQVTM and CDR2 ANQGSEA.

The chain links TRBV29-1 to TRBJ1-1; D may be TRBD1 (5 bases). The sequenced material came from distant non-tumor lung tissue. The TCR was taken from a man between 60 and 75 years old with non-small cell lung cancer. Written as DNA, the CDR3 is TGCATCGTGACAGAGAACACTGAAGCTTCCTTT. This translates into CIVTENTEASF.